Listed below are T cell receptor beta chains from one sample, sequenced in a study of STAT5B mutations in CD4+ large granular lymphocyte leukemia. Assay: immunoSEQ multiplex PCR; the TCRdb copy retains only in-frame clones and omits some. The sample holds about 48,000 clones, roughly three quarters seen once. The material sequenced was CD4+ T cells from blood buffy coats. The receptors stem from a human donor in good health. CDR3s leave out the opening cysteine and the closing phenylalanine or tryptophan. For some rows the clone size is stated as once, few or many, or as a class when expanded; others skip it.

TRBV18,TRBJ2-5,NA,ASSPQGVETQY
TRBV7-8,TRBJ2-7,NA,ASSPAEGYEQY
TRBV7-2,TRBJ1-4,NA,ASSSRQGDEKLF
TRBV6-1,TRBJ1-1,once,ASSEGDRDAF
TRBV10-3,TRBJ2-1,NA,AISQNLGTSGSSSYNEQF
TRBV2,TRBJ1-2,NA,ASSELGYGYT
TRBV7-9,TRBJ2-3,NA,ASSLLGQGRADTQY
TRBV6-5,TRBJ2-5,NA,ASRKDYFGETQY
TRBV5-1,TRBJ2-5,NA,ASSPGWGETQY
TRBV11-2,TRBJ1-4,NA,ASSPGAGMTNEKLF
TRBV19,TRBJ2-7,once,ASGQGNYEQY
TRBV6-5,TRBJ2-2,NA,ASSYRTGELF
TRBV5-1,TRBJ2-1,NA,ASSWRPNEQF
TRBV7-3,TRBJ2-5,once,ASSLSGNQETQY
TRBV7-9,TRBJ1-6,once,ASSAGVDSPLH